These 21 T cell receptor beta chains share one sample of origin, sequenced in a study of T cells in localized non-small cell lung cancer. Sequencing used immunoSEQ multiplex PCR; TCRdb keeps in-frame clones, though not all of them. The table records about 11,000 clones, roughly four fifths of them present only once. Source: peripheral blood mononuclear cells, taken before any cancer treatment. The receptors shown here come from a female donor at least 60 years old with stage II lung adenocarcinoma.

This clone came up once. The V and J genes are TRBV11-2 and TRBJ1-4, with D unclear. Trimming left V 5 bases short and J 8 bases short, with 18 bases between. The germline V gene encodes CDR1 SGHAT and CDR2 FQNNGV. The CDR3 loop spans 15 amino acids. The CDR3 is CASSPYKNGAEKLFF. DNA of the CDR3: TGTGCCAGCAGCCCGTACAAGAATGGAGCCGAAAAACTGTTTTTT. Using reference TRBV11-2 and TRBJ1-4 for the parts outside the CDR3, the full variable domain is EAGVAQSPRYKIIEKRQSVAFWCNPISGHATLYWYQQILGQGPKLLIQFQNNGVVDDSQLPKDRFSAERLKGVDSTLKIQPAKLEDSAVYLCASSPYKNGAEKLFFGSGTQLSVL.

The CDR3 nucleotides are TGCGCCAGCAGCCAAGTAAAGACAGGCTGGGGGAATGAGCAGTTCTTC. Amino acids: CASSQVKTGWGNEQFF. V and J are TRBV4-1 and TRBJ2-1; D might be TRBD1 (6 bases). Trimming pared 1 base from V and 7 bases from J, leaving 17 bases between. The CDR3 contains 16 residues. The germline CDR1 and CDR2 sequences are MGHRA and YSYEKL.

The J gene is TRBJ1-3, the V gene TRBV18; 7 bases are shared with TRBD1. Trimming cost V 6 bases and J 0 bases; bases outside gene matches: 14. CDR1 KGHSH and CDR2 LQKENI come from the germline V gene. The CDR3 sequence is 18 residues long. The DNA of the CDR3 is TGTGCCAGCTCGCGACGTCGGGACAGCATTCTCTCTGGAAACACCATATATTTT. It is translated as CASSRRRDSILSGNTIYF.

This clone was found a few times. The DNA of the CDR3 is TGTGCCATCAGGGAGGGTGGGCAAGAGACCCAGTACTTC. It is translated as CAIREGGQETQYF. V and J are TRBV10-3 and TRBJ2-5; D is perhaps TRBD2 (6 bases). The length of the CDR3 is 13 residues. CDR1 is ENHRY and CDR2 is SYGVKD in the germline V gene. The V and J ends lost 6 bases and 2 bases respectively, with 10 bases between them.

The chain uses TRBV30 and TRBJ2-3; TRBD2 might be the D (6 bases). CDR3 length: 13 amino acids. Trimming took 2 bases from V and 2 from J, leaving 8 bases between them. Germline V gene lookup returns CDR1 GTSNPN and CDR2 SVGIG (reference sequence). CDR3 in DNA: TGTGCCTGGAGTAAGGACTACACAGATACGCAGTATTTT. This encodes CAWSKDYTDTQYF.

This clone appeared a single time. The chain couples TRBV18 to TRBJ2-6; D is perhaps TRBD1 (5 bases). Looked up from germline, CDR1 is KGHSH and CDR2 is LQKENI. CDR3 size: 17 residues. The V gene lost 1 base and the J gene lost 0 bases, with 10 bases spanning the gap. CDR3 coding DNA: TGTGCCAGCTCACCACGGGGCAGGAGCTCTGGGGCCAACGTCCTGACTTTC. Protein: CASSPRGRSSGANVLTF.

The chain uses TRBV21-1 and TRBJ1-1; TRBD1 is taken as the D call from the table, unchecked against the DNA. TRBV21-1 is annotated as a pseudogene. This CDR3 spans 15 amino acids. The CDR3 sequence is CATKSPLQGNTEAFF. The CDR3 DNA reads TGTGCCACCAAATCACCGCTACAGGGGAACACTGAAGCTTTCTTT.

This chain links TRBV28 with TRBJ1-2, with D unclear. In germline, CDR1 is MDHEN, CDR2 SYDVKM. The CDR3 sequence is 13 residues long. CDR3 sequence reads: CGAALRSNYGYTF. The CDR3 bases are TGTGGCGCGGCTCTACGATCTAACTATGGCTACACCTTC.

This clone was seen more than once but under ten times. V and J are TRBV19 and TRBJ2-7; D is perhaps TRBD1 (5 bases). Looked up from germline, CDR1 is LNHDA and CDR2 is SQIVND (reference sequence). The germline V and J ends were trimmed by 2 bases and 2 bases, with 10 bases remaining between them. CDR3 size: 14 residues. CDR3 bases: TGTGCCAGTAGTATATATAGGGGCACCTACGAGCAGTACTTC. Translated, it gives CASSIYRGTYEQYF.

This chain links TRBV18 with TRBJ1-1, with D tentatively TRBD1 (6 bases). This CDR3 region has 14 residues. Trimming took off 3 bases at V and 4 bases at J, with 12 bases between the two ends. Germline V gene sequence: CDR1 KGHSH, CDR2 LQKENI. CDR3 in DNA: TGTGCCAGCTCACCTCTGGGGGCCAGCACTGAAGCTTTCTTT. Translating it yields CASSPLGASTEAFF.

The J gene is TRBJ2-3, the V gene TRBV5-1; maybe TRBD2 (6 bases). This CDR3 spans 14 amino acids. V lost 6 bases to trimming and J lost 1 base, with 12 bases between them. CDR1 and CDR2 from the germline V gene are SGHRS and YFSETQ. The CDR3 DNA reads as TGCGCCAGCATCTGGGGAGGCGGCACAGATACGCAGTATTTT. Its translation: CASIWGGGTDTQYF.

This clone is a singleton in its sample. The chain is built from TRBV5-5 and TRBJ1-6; TRBD1 matches 7 bases. The CDR3 covers 18 residues. Germline loops: CDR1 SGHKS, CDR2 YYEKEE (reference sequence). V gave up 3 bases and J gave up 5 bases; unmatched junction bases: 14. The CDR3 nucleotides read TGTGCCAGCAGCTCGGATCATGGGTGGGACAGTAATAATTCACCCCTCCACTTT. Protein product: CASSSDHGWDSNNSPLHF.

The chain joins TRBV27 to TRBJ1-2; 7 nucleotides align to TRBD1. V gave up 6 bases and J gave up 5 bases; unmatched junction bases: 18. This CDR3 is built from 17 residues. Germline CDR1 reads MNHEY; CDR2 reads SMNVEV (reference sequence). The DNA for the CDR3 is TGTGCCAGCAGCCCGGAGCCAGACAGGGTTAGGTTGTATGGCTACACCTTC. Its protein is CASSPEPDRVRLYGYTF.

This chain connects TRBV12-5 to TRBJ2-5, with 9 bases fitting TRBD2. Unmatched junction bases numbered 3, after V lost 5 bases and J lost 5 bases. CDR3 size: 13 residues. Germline assignment: CDR1 LGHNT and CDR2 FRNRAP. DNA for the CDR3: TGTGCTAGTGGTCGCACTAGCGGGGAGACCCAGTACTTC. This translates into CASGRTSGETQYF.

The V and J genes are TRBV18 and TRBJ2-1; 7 bases are shared with TRBD1. The CDR3 contains 15 residues. Germline trimming cut 0 bases from V and 4 bases from J; bases unmatched to any gene: 3. CDR1 is KGHSH, CDR2 LQKENI, per germline. For the CDR3, the DNA is TGTGCCAGCTCACCACCGACAGGGAAGTACAATGAGCAGTTCTTC. It specifies CASSPPTGKYNEQFF.

The chain recombines TRBV29-1 with TRBJ1-5; no clear D gene. Deletions cut 1 base from V and 7 bases from J, with 14 bases between. Germline V gene data show CDR1 as SQVTM and CDR2 as ANQGSEA. The CDR3 runs to 14 residues. CDR3 sequence reads: CSVEGGSGNQPQHF. CDR3 DNA: TGCAGCGTTGAAGGAGGGTCGGGGAACCAGCCCCAGCATTTT.

This chain uses TRBV5-4 with TRBJ2-7; D not resolved. Trimming cost V 1 base and J 1 base, with 3 bases left between them. The CDR3 has 12 amino acids. Germline CDR1 reads SGHNT; CDR2 reads YYREEE (reference sequence). This chain's CDR3 is CASSLRSYEQYF. CDR3 nucleotides: TGTGCCAGCAGCTTGAGATCCTACGAGCAGTACTTC.

The chain couples TRBV4-1 to TRBJ2-1, with D tentatively TRBD2 (5 bases). This CDR3 contains 13 residues. Trimming stripped 4 bases from V and 8 bases from J, with 12 bases between. Germline assignment: CDR1 MGHRA and CDR2 YSYEKL. CDR3 sequence reads: CASSLMTMDEQFF. The CDR3 region has the DNA TGCGCCAGCAGCCTTATGACTATGGATGAGCAGTTCTTC.

The chain couples TRBV30 to TRBJ1-1; 8 bases fit TRBD1. CDR3 length: 16 residues. Germline assignment: CDR1 GTSNPN and CDR2 SVGIG (reference sequence). Trimming cost V 0 bases and J 5 bases; bases outside gene matches: 11. CDR3 in DNA: TGTGCCTGGAGTGTACAGGTCAGGGGGCGTGGAACTGAAGCTTTCTTT. It codes for CAWSVQVRGRGTEAFF.

This sequence joins TRBV5-6 and TRBJ1-3; 7 positions match TRBD1. The CDR3 is 14 amino acids. J gave up 8 bases and V 4 bases, and 9 bases lay outside the gene matches. Germline loops: CDR1 SGHDT, CDR2 YYEEEE. The CDR3 here is CASSRGTARDTIYF. As DNA, the CDR3 is TGTGCCAGCAGCCGCGGGACAGCGAGGGACACCATATATTTT.

This clone was detected only a few times. The V and J genes are TRBV7-8 and TRBJ2-1, with TRBD2 identical over 11 bases. The germline V gene encodes CDR1 SGHVS and CDR2 FQNEAQ. V trimming: 2 bases; J trimming: 4 bases; junction bases outside the gene matches: 7. This CDR3 is 17 amino acids long. CDR3 protein: CASSLPVSGGDYNEQFF. For the CDR3, the DNA is TGTGCCAGCAGCTTACCGGTTAGCGGGGGGGATTACAATGAGCAGTTCTTC.